One and the same sample provided the 11 T cell receptor beta chains below, sequenced in a study of tumor-infiltrating T cells and Merkel cell polyomavirus. Study-level information: The study examined CD8+ T cells specific for the Merkel cell polyomavirus KLL epitope.

Libraries were prepared by immunoSEQ multiplex PCR; TCRdb keeps only in-frame clonotypes and omits some of them. The table includes about 25,000 clones, about 90% detected once. All patients' tumors stained robustly positive for Merkel cell polyomavirus Large T antigen by immunohistochemistry. The source material was lymph node tissue. The origin of the receptors is a man aged 50 or older with Merkel cell carcinoma.

The chain is built from TRBV4-3 and TRBJ1-6; D is unresolved. This CDR3 is 18 amino acids long. Germline assignment: CDR1 LGHNA and CDR2 YSLEER. V was cut by 4 bases and J by 0 bases, with 16 bases left in between. CDR3 in DNA: TGCGCCAGCAGCCCAATTGCGCAACAGAGCTCCTATAATTCACCCCTCCACTTT. Amino acid sequence: CASSPIAQQSSYNSPLHF.

This chain connects TRBV19 to TRBJ1-2, with 8 bases lining up with TRBD1. Germline V gene lookup returns CDR1 LNHDA and CDR2 SQIVND (reference sequence). The CDR3 runs to 12 residues. The junction had 9 bases not matched to a gene; V was cut back by 10 bases and J by 8 bases. CDR3 DNA sequence: TGTGCCACTAAGACAGGGGTTCGCGGCTACACCTTC. It codes for CATKTGVRGYTF.

The chain joins TRBV19 to TRBJ2-7; TRBD2 matches at 11 bases. The length of the CDR3 is 15 residues. Trimming took 3 bases from V and 3 from J; bases not matched to a gene: 4. Germline V gives CDR1 LNHDA, CDR2 SQIVND (reference sequence). CDR3 protein: CASSIVTSGSYEQYF. CDR3 coding DNA: TGTGCCAGTAGTATCGTTACTAGCGGGAGCTACGAGCAGTACTTC. The full variable domain, with the rest looked up from reference TRBV19 and TRBJ2-7, is DGGITQSPKYLFRKEGQNVTLSCEQNLNHDAMYWYRQDPGQGLRLIYYSQIVNDFQKGDIAEGYSVSREKKESFPLTVTSAQKNPTAFYLCASSIVTSGSYEQYFGPGTRLTVT.

The chain recombines TRBV28 with TRBJ2-1, with 13 bases lining up with TRBD2. CDR1 MDHEN and CDR2 SYDVKM come from the germline V gene. The CDR3 runs 16 residues. V shed 8 bases, J shed 7 bases, and the junction held 11 bases outside the gene matches. CDR3 sequence: CASGNPGLAGPNEQFF. In DNA, the CDR3 is TGTGCCAGCGGCAACCCGGGACTAGCGGGACCGAATGAGCAGTTCTTC.

CDR3 protein: CASTSDIRPEKLFF. CDR3 nucleotide sequence: TGTGCCAGTACCTCGGACATTCGCCCTGAAAAACTGTTTTTT. The genes are TRBV19 and TRBJ1-4; weak D call: TRBD1 (5 bases). Between the trimmed V and J ends, which lost 7 bases and 7 bases, there was a span of 16 bases. Germline lookup yields CDR1 LNHDA and CDR2 SQIVND (reference sequence). This CDR3 has 14 amino acids.

With respect to this clone: Germline is not matched at one junction end, which may reflect a read error. Other DNA sequences of this sample code for an identical CDR3. The chain joins TRBV7-8 to TRBJ1-5, with a tentative D call TRBD1 (6 bases). The CDR3 totals 15 residues. CDR1 and CDR2 (germline): SGHVS, FQNEAQ. The CDR3 region is CASSLSDSLNQPQHF. The CDR3 bases are TGTGCCAGCAGCTTATCGGACAGTCTCAATCAGCCCCAACATTTT.

The chain recombines TRBV10-3 with TRBJ2-1; 10 positions agree with TRBD2. Germline loops: CDR1 ENHRY, CDR2 SYGVKD. The CDR3 is made up of 13 amino acids. V lost 8 bases, J lost 5 bases, and 3 bases stayed unmatched. In DNA, the CDR3 is TGTGCCATCGGACTAGCGGAACACAATGAGCAGTTCTTC. Encoded protein: CAIGLAEHNEQFF.

V and J are TRBV27 and TRBJ2-3; D gene uncertain. The CDR3 runs 12 residues. Trimming pared 4 bases from V and 6 bases from J, leaving 8 bases between. Germline V CDR1 and CDR2: MNHEY, SMNVEV (reference sequence). The CDR3 region is CASSSTADTQYF. In DNA form, the CDR3 reads TGTGCCAGCAGTTCCACTGCGGATACGCAGTATTTT.

The chain uses TRBV27 and TRBJ1-3, with 8 bases aligning to TRBD1. V was pared by 6 bases and J by 1 base, with 5 bases of the junction left unmatched. The CDR3 contains 15 residues. The germline gives CDR1 MNHEY, CDR2 SMNVEV (reference sequence). DNA for the CDR3: TGTGCCAGCAGCCTTACAGGGGGTTCTGGAAACACCATATATTTT. Its translation: CASSLTGGSGNTIYF.

The V gene is TRBV4-1, the J gene TRBJ2-3; TRBD2 is a possible D gene (7 bases). Germline CDR1 and CDR2: MGHRA and YSYEKL. This CDR3 has 15 residues. V lost 0 bases, J lost 4 bases, and 11 bases lay in between. This CDR3 reads CASSQERRGPDTQYF. CDR3 DNA sequence: TGCGCCAGCAGCCAAGAGAGGCGGGGGCCAGATACGCAGTATTTT.

This rearrangement joins TRBV2 to TRBJ2-1, with unresolved D. The CDR3 sequence is 13 residues long. V was pared by 8 bases and J by 3 bases, with 11 bases between. Germline V gene sequence: CDR1 SNHLY, CDR2 FYNNEI. As DNA, the CDR3 is TGTGCCAGCGGCCCTCCAAACTACAATGAGCAGTTCTTC. Translation gives CASGPPNYNEQFF.